This T cell receptor (beta chain) was identified in a study of cytomegalovirus exposure and HLA in healthy donors. 60 Vbeta and 13 Jbeta primers were used in PCR. Original processing methods: There were around 77 million unique TCR beta chains by a later count, and some 11 million of them were shared. Data came from immunoSEQ multiplex PCR; TCRdb stores just in-frame clones and leaves some out. V, J and clone size derive from that table, while D and trimming were established from the DNA sequence. The sample has 35,000 to 45,000 clones, approximately 79% seen once. Of note for this clone: What it binds is not known.

V lost 3 bases to trimming and J lost 4 bases; unmatched junction nucleotides: 19. CDR1 is KGHSH and CDR2 is LQKENI in the germline V gene. This CDR3 spans 19 amino acids. The study, taken as a whole, reports: Despite most TCR sequences being rare, some public TCRs occurred in many donors. Reports credit the classifier with highly specific, highly sensitive diagnosis of cytomegalovirus status. Analysis performed later showed TCR beta chains linked to HLA being more clonally expanded than equally common others.

The sample consisted of PBMCs. This sequence joins TRBV18 and TRBJ2-3; TRBD2 matches at 7 bases. The receptor comes from a woman between 18 and 29 years old in good health and CMV-seropositive. Here the CDR3 DNA reads TGTGCCAGCTCACCGGAAGGTCGGTGGGGAGGGCCCGTAGCAGATACGCAGTATTTT. This codes for CASSPEGRWGGPVADTQYF.